This T cell receptor (beta chain) appears in the sequencing data of a study of shared T cell receptors in the human thymus. Libraries were prepared by immunoSEQ multiplex PCR; TCRdb keeps only in-frame clonotypes and omits some of them. The table includes 700,000 or so clones, 70% to 90% detected once. CDR3 length: 16 amino acids. CDR1 MDHEN and CDR2 SYDVKM come from the germline V gene. Trimming cost V 1 base and J 0 bases, with 12 bases left between them. These same data were also listed under a study on human thymus T cells. That publication notes: Related research described thymic repertoires that were highly overlapping among unrelated individuals.

Specimen: thymocytes. The rearrangement uses TRBV28 and TRBJ1-1; D ambiguous. This receptor was identified in a girl younger than two with a congenital heart defect. The CDR3 bases are TGTGCCAGCAGTTTATCCCCAGGTTTGTTGAACACTGAAGCTTTCTTT. This sequence encodes CASSLSPGLLNTEAFF.